This TCR beta chain was observed in a study of blood T cells in healthy people across ages. The study's findings and limits: CMV status of donors was not determined, possibly confounding expanded clonotype changes. Strongly correlated with naive T cell percentage was TCR beta diversity. Age advanced and TCR beta diversity per million T cells fell, roughly linearly.

Combining a sample-barcoded 5' primer with a J-beta primer mix, a second PCR ran for 7 to 11 cycles. TCRdb used MiXCR to reprocess the 5' RACE reads, holding one entry per CDR3 protein. The sample records 1.5 million to 2 million distinct CDR3 sequences, less than 50% being singletons. Note on this clonotype: The antigen is not known.

The sequenced sample was blood. The origin of this receptor is a woman in her forties in good health.

Written as DNA, the CDR3 is TGTGCCAGTCACCGATGCGACTACACCTTC. Its protein is CASHRCDYTF. The chain joins TRBV9 to TRBJ1-2; D not resolved. Germline CDR1 is SGDLS and CDR2 is YYNGEE. The CDR3 sequence is 10 residues long. Deletions cut 8 bases from V and 10 bases from J, with 12 bases between.